The 4 T cell receptor beta chains in this list originate from one sample, sequenced in a study of T cell repertoires in cytomegalovirus infection. TCRdb called the reads again in MiXCR, with one record for every CDR3 protein. The sample lists some 350,000 distinct CDR3 sequences; approximately 32% were seen once. Their cognate antigens are unknown. The material was cultured PBMCs, obtained from culture after CMV antigen stimulation. These receptors originate from a human donor in good health (CMV status not recorded). Some clones in this sample may be carry-over from other donors' samples.

The V call is TRBV4-1, the J call TRBJ1-4; D gene unclear. The CDR3 has 17 amino acids. Trimming left V 2 bases short and J 3 bases short, with 16 bases between. Germline-derived CDR1 and CDR2 are MGHRA and YSYEKL. The CDR3 bases are TGCGCCAGCAGCCAAAACGGACCGGTGCAAGCTAATGAAAAACTGTTTTTT. Amino acid sequence: CASSQNGPVQANEKLFF.

V is TRBV7-6 and J is TRBJ2-2; no definite D call. V lost 1 base and J 2 bases, leaving 8 bases between the germline ends. CDR3 size: 15 residues. CDR1 is SGHVS and CDR2 is FNYEAQ in the germline V gene. The CDR3, as DNA: TGTGCCAGCAGCTTAGAGGGTCTAAACACCGGGGAGCTGTTTTTT. It specifies CASSLEGLNTGELFF.

This clonotype was counted between two and nine times. CDR3 DNA: TGCAGTGCTAGATCGGGAAGGGGGGATGAAAAACTGTTTTTT. Its protein is CSARSGRGDEKLFF. This rearrangement joins TRBV20-1 to TRBJ1-4; tentatively, D is TRBD1 (6 bases). The CDR3 runs 14 residues. The V gene's germline CDR1 is DFQATT and CDR2 SNEGSKA (reference sequence). Between the trimmed V and J ends, which lost 2 bases and 6 bases, there was a span of 13 bases.

This clonotype has only a few counts. The rearrangement uses TRBV14 and TRBJ2-5; 10 nucleotides align to TRBD1. Germline V CDR1 and CDR2: SGHDN, FVKESK. V lost 8 bases and J lost 5; bases outside the gene matches: 5. The CDR3 is made up of 13 amino acids. CDR3 in amino acids: CASGRDRGETQYF. The CDR3 nucleotides are TGTGCCAGCGGCCGGGACAGGGGCGAGACCCAGTACTTC.